These 25 T cell receptor beta chains were all obtained from the same sample, sequenced in a study of shared clonotypes between healthy human individuals (TCRdb year 2020). CD8 naive samples were CD45RO-negative cells positively selected for CCR7, giving a CD45RA+CCR7+ population that excluded TemRA cells. Preparation of the library involved the immunoSEQ multiplex PCR assay. This is the immuneACCESS table as TCRdb keeps it, with only in-frame sequences that have V and J called. A part of the clones is gone; compared with another copy, unresolved V genes explain less than half, and the rest is unexplained. The sample has about 870,000 clones on record, around 92% of them singletons. 24% of the sample comes from the top ten. The source material was naive CD8+ T cells sorted from blood. This specimen's cell subset or site label, interpreted: CD45RA+CCR7+. Source of these receptors: a man aged 25-45 years in good health.

The rearrangement links TRBV5-6 to TRBJ2-7, with 11 positions matching TRBD2. Germline CDR1 reads SGHDT; CDR2 reads YYEEEE. This CDR3 has 15 residues. The V segment lost 3 bases and the J segment 2 bases; nucleotides outside the gene matches: 4. The chain's CDR3 is CASSSGTSGAYEQYF. The CDR3 DNA reads TGTGCCAGCAGCTCCGGGACTAGCGGAGCCTACGAGCAGTACTTC.

This chain connects TRBV14 to TRBJ1-1; D ambiguous. There are 15 residues in the CDR3. V lost 0 bases to trimming and J lost 5 bases, with 13 bases between them. CDR1 is SGHDN and CDR2 is FVKESK in the germline V gene. This CDR3 is CASSQDASGWTEAFF. CDR3 coding DNA: TGTGCCAGCAGCCAAGATGCGTCAGGTTGGACTGAAGCTTTCTTT.

The J gene is TRBJ1-1, the V gene TRBV27; D may be TRBD1 (5 bases). The CDR3 totals 15 residues. V lost 3 bases and J lost 1, with 12 bases in between. Germline loops: CDR1 MNHEY, CDR2 SMNVEV (reference sequence). CDR3 in amino acids: CASSFQGLGNTEAFF. The CDR3 bases are TGTGCCAGCAGTTTCCAGGGATTGGGGAACACTGAAGCTTTCTTT.

The rearrangement joins TRBV9 to TRBJ2-5, with 7 bases fitting TRBD2. J lost 3 bases, V lost 3 bases, and 14 bases had no gene match. The CDR3 length is 17 residues. Germline V gene lookup returns CDR1 SGDLS and CDR2 YYNGEE. CDR3 nucleotides: TGTGCCAGCAGCGATTGGGTCCCGGGGGGATTCGAAGAGACCCAGTACTTC. Its translation is CASSDWVPGGFEETQYF.

The CDR3, as DNA: TGTGCCAGCAGCTTCCTCGGGCCCGGGGAGCTGTTTTTT. Translating it yields CASSFLGPGELFF. The rearrangement uses TRBV7-2 and TRBJ2-2; D gene ambiguous. The CDR3 contains 13 residues. The V and J ends lost 3 bases and 6 bases respectively, with 8 bases between them. Germline values: CDR1 SGHTA, CDR2 FQGNSA. The whole variable domain, remainder taken from reference TRBV7-2 and TRBJ2-2, is GAGVSQSPSNKVTEKGKDVELRCDPISGHTALYWYRQSLGQGLEFLIYFQGNSAPDKSGLPSDRFSAERTGGSVSTLTIQRTQQEDSAVYLCASSFLGPGELFFGEGSRLTVL.

The chain links TRBV7-2 to TRBJ1-1; tentative D call: TRBD1 (5 bases). CDR1 is SGHTA, CDR2 FQGNSA, per germline. The V end was cut by 0 bases, the J end by 6 bases, with 14 bases between. This CDR3 is built from 15 residues. The CDR3 coding sequence is TGTGCCAGCAGCTTAGCGGTTAGGGGCTTGCCTGAAGCTTTCTTT. Translated, it gives CASSLAVRGLPEAFF. Full variable domain (rest looked up from reference TRBV7-2 and TRBJ1-1): GAGVSQSPSNKVTEKGKDVELRCDPISGHTALYWYRQSLGQGLEFLIYFQGNSAPDKSGLPSDRFSAERTGGSVSTLTIQRTQQEDSAVYLCASSLAVRGLPEAFFGQGTRLTVV.

This clone was seen only a few times. This chain links TRBV7-2 with TRBJ2-7; no clear D. The length of the CDR3 is 15 residues. V lost 2 bases to trimming and J lost 0 bases, with 11 bases between them. Germline CDR1 is SGHTA and CDR2 is FQGNSA. The CDR3, as DNA: TGTGCCAGCAGCTTATACCTCGGCGGCTCCTACGAGCAGTACTTC. The encoded protein is CASSLYLGGSYEQYF.

The genes are TRBV6-5 and TRBJ1-2; D might be TRBD1 (6 bases). V shed 0 bases and J shed 8 bases, with 13 bases lying between them. The CDR3 runs to 14 residues. The germline V gene encodes CDR1 MNHEY and CDR2 SVGAGI. The CDR3 nucleotides read TGTGCCAGCAGTTACTCAGGGGGGCAAGGGGGCTACACCTTC. Translation: CASSYSGGQGGYTF.

The V and J genes are TRBV5-1 and TRBJ2-1; D remains unclear. V was trimmed by 3 bases and J by 7 bases, leaving 5 bases between them. Germline V gene sequence: CDR1 SGHRS, CDR2 YFSETQ. CDR3 length: 11 amino acids. The CDR3 spells CASSYSNEQFF. CDR3 coding DNA: TGCGCCAGCAGCTATTCAAATGAGCAGTTCTTC.

V and J are TRBV5-4 and TRBJ1-2; a weak D match, TRBD1 (5 bases). Looked up from germline, CDR1 is SGHNT and CDR2 is YYREEE (reference sequence). This CDR3 spans 15 amino acids. With 2 bases removed from V and 8 bases from J, the gap between germline ends came to 19 bases. The CDR3 sequence: CASSLINGDLQGYTF. CDR3 bases: TGTGCCAGCAGCTTAATTAACGGGGACCTTCAGGGCTACACCTTC.

The rearrangement links TRBV14 to TRBJ2-2; D is possibly TRBD1 (6 bases). CDR3 length: 16 residues. Germline V gene data show CDR1 as SGHDN and CDR2 as FVKESK. V lost 7 bases to trimming and J lost 3 bases, with 18 bases between them. The CDR3: CASTAGGSWDTGELFF. The DNA for the CDR3 is TGTGCCAGCACCGCTGGGGGCTCATGGGACACCGGGGAGCTGTTTTTT.

V is TRBV6-5 and J is TRBJ2-7; TRBD2 matches at 7 bases. CDR3 length: 13 residues. J gave up 5 bases and V 6 bases, and 7 bases lay outside the gene matches. Germline CDR1 and CDR2: MNHEY and SVGAGI. Here the CDR3 reads CASSPTSVHEQYF. CDR3 DNA: TGTGCCAGCAGCCCCACTAGCGTCCACGAGCAGTACTTC.

This clone was recorded once. The chain couples TRBV7-9 to TRBJ2-1; D remains unclear. The V gene's germline CDR1 is SEHNR and CDR2 FQNEAQ (reference sequence). The V and J ends lost 5 bases and 7 bases respectively, with 18 bases between them. The CDR3 sequence is 15 residues long. The CDR3 reads CASSENMEPSNEQFF. CDR3 bases: TGTGCCAGCAGCGAGAATATGGAACCCTCGAATGAGCAGTTCTTC.

The CDR3 loop is CASSLDRDSLNTEAFF. The CDR3 coding sequence is TGTGCCAGCAGCTTAGACCGGGACAGCTTAAACACTGAAGCTTTCTTT. The chain couples TRBV11-2 to TRBJ1-1; 7 bases are a match to TRBD1. The junction had 6 bases not matched to a gene; V was cut back by 0 bases and J by 2 bases. CDR3 length equals 16 residues. Germline V CDR1 and CDR2: SGHAT, FQNNGV.

The rearrangement joins TRBV29-1 to TRBJ2-1; 9 bases match TRBD2. Germline CDR1 reads SQVTM; CDR2 reads ANQGSEA. The ends lost 7 bases at V and 3 bases at J; junction bases unmatched: 4. The CDR3 runs 13 residues. The CDR3 loop reads CSGGLADYNEQFF. CDR3 DNA: TGCAGCGGGGGACTAGCTGACTACAATGAGCAGTTCTTC.

This clone was counted between two and nine times. The V gene is TRBV27, the J gene TRBJ2-7; 10 nucleotides line up with TRBD1. Germline trimming cut 8 bases from V and 3 bases from J; bases unmatched to any gene: 10. Germline-derived CDR1 and CDR2 are MNHEY and SMNVEV (reference sequence). CDR3 size: 15 residues. CDR3 in amino acids: CASLGARDRGYEQYF. The CDR3 region has the DNA TGTGCCAGCTTGGGCGCCCGGGACAGGGGCTACGAGCAGTACTTC.

This rearrangement joins TRBV4-2 to TRBJ2-1, with 8 bases identical to TRBD2. Germline V gene data show CDR1 as LGHNA and CDR2 as YNFKEQ. V shed 0 bases, J shed 2 bases, and the junction held 9 bases outside the gene matches. This CDR3 contains 18 residues. In DNA, the CDR3 is TGTGCCAGCAGCCAAGACGGTACTAGCGGACAGCCCTACAATGAGCAGTTCTTC. Encoded protein: CASSQDGTSGQPYNEQFF.

CDR3 region: CASSFPPYEQYF. The CDR3 region has the DNA TGTGCCAGCAGTTTTCCCCCGTACGAGCAGTACTTC. The V call is TRBV28, the J call TRBJ2-7; D unresolved. Germline V CDR1 and CDR2: MDHEN, SYDVKM. V lost 3 bases to trimming and J lost 4 bases, with 7 bases between them. The CDR3 is 12 amino acids. Variable domain in full (rest from reference TRBV28 and TRBJ2-7): DVKVTQSSRYLVKRTGEKVFLECVQDMDHENMFWYRQDPGLGLRLIYFSYDVKMKEKGDIPEGYSVSREKKERFSLILESASTNQTSMYLCASSFPPYEQYFGPGTRLTVT.

The chain couples TRBV7-9 to TRBJ2-1, with D maybe TRBD2 (5 bases). The V end lost 6 bases, the J end lost 6 bases, and 9 bases lay between the germline ends. Germline CDR1 SEHNR, CDR2 FQNEAQ (reference sequence). The CDR3 extends over 12 amino acids. The CDR3 DNA sequence: TGTGCCAGCAGGGGAGACCCCAATGAGCAGTTCTTC. Translation: CASRGDPNEQFF.

This clone was detected only once. The chain links TRBV11-2 to TRBJ2-3; D is perhaps TRBD2 (7 bases). Germline CDR1 and CDR2: SGHAT and FQNNGV. V was clipped by 4 bases and J by 4 bases, with 12 bases between them. This CDR3 has 14 amino acids. The CDR3: CASSSREGADTQYF. CDR3 in DNA: TGTGCCAGCAGCTCAAGGGAGGGGGCAGATACGCAGTATTTT.

The chain joins TRBV5-5 to TRBJ2-7, with D perhaps TRBD1 (5 bases). Per germline, CDR1 SGHKS and CDR2 YYEKEE (reference sequence). Trimming removed 0 bases at V and 0 bases at J, with 10 bases between. This CDR3 comprises 15 residues. CDR3 loop: CASSLVAGPSYEQYF. CDR3 in DNA: TGTGCCAGCAGCTTGGTAGCAGGGCCCTCCTACGAGCAGTACTTC.

The CDR3: CASSDDRGQNTGELFF. CDR3 nucleotide sequence: TGTGCCAGCAGTGACGACAGGGGGCAGAACACCGGGGAGCTGTTTTTT. The rearrangement links TRBV2 to TRBJ2-2; 10 bases are a match to TRBD1. The junction had 2 bases not matched to a gene; V was cut back by 3 bases and J by 1 base. Germline CDR1 is SNHLY and CDR2 is FYNNEI. This CDR3 has 16 residues.

The chain is built from TRBV28 and TRBJ2-1, with 13 bases that match TRBD2. Trimming removed 5 bases from V and 0 bases from J; junction bases left unmatched: 22. This CDR3 has 23 residues. Germline values: CDR1 MDHEN, CDR2 SYDVKM. CDR3 DNA sequence: TGTGCCAGCAGTCCCTCTCAACCCCCCGGGACTACTAGCGGGAGGGACTCCTACAATGAGCAGTTCTTC. Protein product: CASSPSQPPGTTSGRDSYNEQFF.

The chain carries TRBV28 and TRBJ2-1; 9 nucleotides line up with TRBD2. The J segment lost 7 bases and the V segment lost 6 bases, leaving 16 bases of the junction unmatched. This CDR3 spans 17 amino acids. The germline gives CDR1 MDHEN, CDR2 SYDVKM. For the CDR3, the DNA is TGTGCCAGCAGCCCCCTGACCCTAGCGGGGAGTAGTAATGAGCAGTTCTTC. Translated: CASSPLTLAGSSNEQFF.

This clone was recorded once. J is TRBJ2-2 and V is TRBV5-5, with 8 bases aligning to TRBD2. Germline V CDR1 and CDR2: SGHKS, YYEKEE (reference sequence). CDR3 length: 16 amino acids. J lost 3 bases, V lost 1 base, and 5 bases had no gene match. The CDR3 DNA reads TGTGCCAGCAGCTTGAGCGGGAGTAGCTACACCGGGGAGCTGTTTTTT. It translates to CASSLSGSSYTGELFF. The full variable domain, in which reference TRBV5-5 and TRBJ2-2 provide the parts outside the CDR3, is DAGVTQSPTHLIKTRGQQVTLRCSPISGHKSVSWYQQVLGQGPQFIFQYYEKEERGRGNFPDRFSARQFPNYSSELNVNALLLGDSALYLCASSLSGSSYTGELFFGEGSRLTVL.